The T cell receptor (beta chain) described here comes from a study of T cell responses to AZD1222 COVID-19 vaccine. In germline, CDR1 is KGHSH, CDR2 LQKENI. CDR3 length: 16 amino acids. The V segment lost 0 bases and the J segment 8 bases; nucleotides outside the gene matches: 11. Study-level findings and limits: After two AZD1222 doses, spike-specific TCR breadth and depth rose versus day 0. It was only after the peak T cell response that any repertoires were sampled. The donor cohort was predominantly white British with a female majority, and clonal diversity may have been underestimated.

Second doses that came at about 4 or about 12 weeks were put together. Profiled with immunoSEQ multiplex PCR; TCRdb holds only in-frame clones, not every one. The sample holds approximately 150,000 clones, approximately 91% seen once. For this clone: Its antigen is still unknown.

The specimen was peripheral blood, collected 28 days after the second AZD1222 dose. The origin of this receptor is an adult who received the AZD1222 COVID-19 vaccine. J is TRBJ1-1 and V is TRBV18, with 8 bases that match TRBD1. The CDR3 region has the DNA TGTGCCAGCTCACCACCGATGGCAGGGGGCCGGGGGGAAGCTTTCTTT. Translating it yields CASSPPMAGGRGEAFF.